What follows are 27 T cell receptor beta chains derived from one specimen sequenced in a study of T cells in Graves' hyperthyroidism and ophthalmopathy. RNA transcripts provided the source from which TCR beta CDR3 regions were amplified. A set of HTBI primers served as the primers for a first-round RT-PCR of the TCR CDR3. In TCRdb, the multiplex PCR reads were re-called with MiXCR into one record per CDR3 protein. Found here are fewer than 550,000 distinct CDR3 sequences, roughly a quarter of them singletons; the top ten hold around 11%. Sequencing was carried out using blood. The receptors were gathered from a woman in her thirties with Graves' ophthalmopathy.

The V gene is TRBV7-2, the J gene TRBJ2-5; the D call may be TRBD1 or TRBD2 (5 bases each). In germline, CDR1 is SGHTA, CDR2 FQGNSA. Trimming took 2 bases from V and 1 from J, leaving 14 bases between them. The CDR3 covers 16 residues. For the CDR3, the DNA is TGTGCCAGCAGCTTACGTCGGGGCGGGTCCCAAGAGACCCAGTACTTC. Residues: CASSLRRGGSQETQYF.

This clonotype came up a few times. The rearrangement joins TRBV28 to TRBJ2-5, with D possibly being TRBD1 or TRBD2 (6 bases each). CDR3 length: 17 amino acids. Germline CDR1 and CDR2: MDHEN and SYDVKM. The V gene lost 7 bases and the J gene lost 3 bases, with 24 bases spanning the gap. In nucleotides, the CDR3 is TGTGCCAGCATCCCGGACGGGATCGGGGGCAGAAAAGAGACCCAGTACTTC. Its protein is CASIPDGIGGRKETQYF.

The chain carries TRBV9 and TRBJ1-1; 9 bases fit TRBD1. CDR3 length: 14 residues. Looked up from germline, CDR1 is SGDLS and CDR2 is YYNGEE. Trimming took 7 bases from V and 4 from J; bases not matched to a gene: 8. CDR3 protein: CASGAGQGFTEAFF. CDR3 bases: TGTGCCAGCGGTGCGGGACAGGGATTCACTGAAGCTTTCTTT.

J is TRBJ2-7 and V is TRBV30; TRBD1 matches 10 bases. Germline V gives CDR1 GTSNPN, CDR2 SVGIG (reference sequence). The CDR3 loop spans 12 amino acids. CDR3 protein: CAAGTGEYEQYF. DNA for the CDR3: TGTGCGGCCGGGACAGGGGAATACGAGCAGTACTTC.

In its sample, this clonotype was seen a few times. The V call is TRBV7-9, the J call TRBJ2-5, with D possibly being TRBD1 (5 bases). With 5 bases removed from V and 0 bases from J, the gap between germline ends came to 10 bases. CDR3 length equals 14 residues. Per the germline V gene, CDR1 is SEHNR and CDR2 is FQNEAQ (reference sequence). CDR3 DNA: TGTGCCAGCAGCCGCGGACAAGACCAAGAGACCCAGTACTTC. It specifies CASSRGQDQETQYF.

The chain is built from TRBV27 and TRBJ1-1; TRBD1 aligns across 7 bases. CDR3 size: 14 residues. With V trimmed by 5 bases and J by 3 bases, 6 bases remained unmatched. Germline CDR1 is MNHEY and CDR2 is SMNVEV (reference sequence). The CDR3 DNA reads as TGTGCCAGCAGTCCAAACAGGGGCGACACTGAAGCTTTCTTT. Protein: CASSPNRGDTEAFF.

This clonotype was seen more than once but under ten times. The chain uses TRBV11-2 and TRBJ2-2; no reliable D call. Trimming took 0 bases from V and 1 from J, leaving 12 bases between them. Germline V lookup: CDR1 SGHAT, CDR2 FQNNGV. This CDR3 is 17 amino acids long. This chain's CDR3 is CASSLELGPMNTGELFF. The DNA for the CDR3 is TGTGCCAGCAGCTTAGAACTGGGTCCGATGAACACCGGGGAGCTGTTTTTT.

This clonotype was seen many times. V and J are TRBV2 and TRBJ1-5; no clear D. CDR3 length: 15 residues. CDR1 SNHLY and CDR2 FYNNEI come from the germline V gene. Deletions cut 4 bases from V and 0 bases from J, with 10 bases between. CDR3 loop: CASSGYGNSNQPQHF. For the CDR3, the DNA is TGTGCCAGCAGTGGTTATGGGAATAGCAATCAGCCCCAGCATTTT.

Ten or more counts support this clonotype. The CDR3 protein is CASNSPTGGPNYGYTF. CDR3 DNA: TGTGCCAGCAACTCCCCCACAGGGGGCCCTAACTATGGCTACACCTTC. J is TRBJ1-2 and V is TRBV28; TRBD1 aligns across 9 bases. The germline V gene encodes CDR1 MDHEN and CDR2 SYDVKM. V dropped 7 bases and J dropped 0; count of bases not matched to a gene: 9. The CDR3 is made up of 16 amino acids.

This clonotype was seen at least ten times. The CDR3 reads CSASASREQYF. DNA of the CDR3: TGCAGTGCTAGCGCCAGTCGCGAGCAGTACTTC. V gene TRBV20-1 combines with J gene TRBJ2-7; D gene unclear. The V end lost 3 bases, the J end lost 6 bases, and 9 bases lay between the germline ends. There are 11 residues in the CDR3. Germline V gene data show CDR1 as DFQATT and CDR2 as SNEGSKA (reference sequence).

This clonotype was recorded a few times. The CDR3 region is CASIGAPRGETQYF. As DNA, the CDR3 is TGTGCCAGCATCGGGGCCCCCCGGGGAGAGACCCAGTACTTC. This chain joins TRBV2 and TRBJ2-5; D could derive from TRBD1 or TRBD2 (5 bases each). Trimming took off 7 bases at V and 4 bases at J, with 16 bases between the two ends. The CDR3 sequence is 14 residues long. The germline V gene encodes CDR1 SNHLY and CDR2 FYNNEI.

This clonotype was detected many times. CDR3 protein: CASSFRSSGRNANYGYTF. In nucleotides, the CDR3 is TGTGCCAGCAGTTTCCGTTCGTCAGGCAGGAATGCTAACTATGGCTACACCTTC. This chain connects TRBV28 to TRBJ1-2, with unresolved D. The CDR3 is made up of 18 amino acids. Germline lookup yields CDR1 MDHEN and CDR2 SYDVKM. The V gene lost 3 bases and the J gene lost 0 bases, with 20 bases spanning the gap.

This rearrangement joins TRBV7-8 to TRBJ2-2; weak D call: TRBD1 (6 bases). CDR1 is SGHVS and CDR2 is FQNEAQ in the germline V gene. This CDR3 contains 15 residues. Trimming cost V 2 bases and J 2 bases, with 9 bases left between them. CDR3 DNA sequence: TGTGCCAGCAGCTTACAGGGGATAAACACCGGGGAGCTGTTTTTT. Translating it yields CASSLQGINTGELFF.

This clonotype was seen at least ten times. The chain is built from TRBV5-5 and TRBJ2-7, with 7 bases aligning to TRBD1. V shed 5 bases, J shed 6 bases, and the junction held 5 bases outside the gene matches. Germline V lookup: CDR1 SGHKS, CDR2 YYEKEE (reference sequence). This CDR3 has 12 amino acids. The CDR3: CASRGTAVEQYF. CDR3 nucleotide sequence: TGTGCCAGCAGAGGGACAGCAGTCGAGCAGTACTTC.

The V call is TRBV7-2, the J call TRBJ2-5; D possibly uses TRBD1 or TRBD2 (5 bases each). V lost 5 bases, J lost 2 bases, and 15 bases lay in between. This CDR3 contains 15 residues. CDR1 and CDR2 (germline): SGHTA, FQGNSA. Written as DNA, the CDR3 is TGTGCCAGCAGCACCACCGGGACCACACAAGAGACCCAGTACTTC. Translating gives CASSTTGTTQETQYF.

The chain recombines TRBV20-1 with TRBJ2-4, with a tentative D call TRBD1 (6 bases). The V end lost 6 bases, the J end lost 12 bases, and 15 bases lay between the germline ends. Germline loops: CDR1 DFQATT, CDR2 SNEGSKA (reference sequence). The CDR3 sequence is 11 residues long. CDR3 in DNA: TGCAGTGCAAAACAGGGTTCTTCTCAGTACTTC. The encoded protein is CSAKQGSSQYF.

The chain couples TRBV4-1 to TRBJ1-1; TRBD1 is a possible D gene (6 bases). Per the germline V gene, CDR1 is MGHRA and CDR2 is YSYEKL. Trimming took 4 bases from V and 4 from J, leaving 22 bases between them. The CDR3 runs 17 residues. As DNA, the CDR3 is TGCGCCAGCAGCCCCGGCCGGCAGGGGCGGTATGTCACTGAAGCTTTCTTT. Protein product: CASSPGRQGRYVTEAFF.

This clonotype has ten or more counts. V and J are TRBV4-1 and TRBJ1-3, with unresolved D. From germline, CDR1 is MGHRA and CDR2 YSYEKL. The V gene lost 1 base and the J gene lost 3 bases, with 7 bases spanning the gap. This CDR3 has 14 residues. The CDR3 region has the DNA TGCGCCAGCAGCCAAGTCCAGGTTGGAAACACCATATATTTT. Its protein product is CASSQVQVGNTIYF.

In regard to this clonotype: This may come from a read error, since a much larger clone is one base off. The CDR3 carries no conserved terminal phenylalanine or tryptophan, so it likely arises from a read error. The chain has TRBV5-1 and TRBJ1-2, with 7 bases identical to TRBD1. Germline CDR1 is SGHRS and CDR2 is YFSETQ. This CDR3 has 13 amino acids. Unmatched junction bases numbered 3, after V lost 0 bases and J lost 7 bases. The CDR3 reads CASSLEGAAGYTV. CDR3 in DNA: TGCGCCAGCAGCTTGGAGGGGGCCGCTGGCTACACCGTC.

This clonotype occurred many times. The chain is built from TRBV10-3 and TRBJ2-4; D not resolved. The V end was cut by 4 bases, the J end by 2 bases, with 9 bases between. This CDR3 has 14 amino acids. The V gene's germline CDR1 is ENHRY and CDR2 SYGVKD. CDR3 residues: CAISVNTSKNIQYF. CDR3 bases: TGTGCCATCAGTGTGAACACCTCCAAAAACATTCAGTACTTC.

This clonotype was seen at least ten times. The chain uses TRBV19 and TRBJ2-2; no definite D call. V lost 7 bases and J 5 bases, leaving 11 bases between the germline ends. This CDR3 has 13 residues. Germline CDR1 LNHDA, CDR2 SQIVND (reference sequence). The CDR3 DNA reads TGTGCCAGTAAGGGCTCTTCAACCGGGGAGCTGTTTTTT. This encodes CASKGSSTGELFF.

V usage is TRBV5-6 and J usage is TRBJ2-7; D is possibly TRBD2 (6 bases). Germline loops: CDR1 SGHDT, CDR2 YYEEEE. V dropped 1 base and J dropped 2 bases, with 10 bases sitting between them. The CDR3 covers 14 residues. The CDR3 nucleotides are TGTGCCAGCAGCTTGCGGGGACTTACCTACGAGCAGTACTTC. Amino acids: CASSLRGLTYEQYF.

This clonotype has ten or more counts. The rearrangement links TRBV6-5 to TRBJ1-1; D is possibly TRBD1 (6 bases). The CDR3 is 14 residues long. Trimming removed 4 bases at V and 1 base at J, with 10 bases between. The germline CDR1 and CDR2 sequences are MNHEY and SVGAGI. CDR3 nucleotide sequence: TGTGCCAGCAGTTCAGGGGTGGGGAACACTGAAGCTTTCTTT. The encoded protein is CASSSGVGNTEAFF.

This clonotype was observed once. The chain uses TRBV15 and TRBJ2-2; D is undetermined. CDR1 is LNHNV, CDR2 YYDKDF, per germline (reference sequence). This CDR3 has 12 amino acids. Trimming removed 8 bases at V and 3 bases at J, with 7 bases between. In DNA, the CDR3 is TGTGCCACCCTTAGTTACACCGGGGAGCTGTTTTTT. Translating gives CATLSYTGELFF. Together with reference TRBV15 and TRBJ2-2, the CDR3 gives the full variable domain: DAMVIQNPRYQVTQFGKPVTLSCSQTLNHNVMYWYQQKSSQAPKLLFHYYDKDFNNEADTPDNFQSRRPNTSFCFLDIRSPGLGDTAMYLCATLSYTGELFFGEGSRLTVL.

This clonotype came up many times. The CDR3 loop is CASSFSGAGANVLTF. The CDR3, as DNA: TGTGCCAGCAGTTTTTCAGGGGCTGGGGCCAACGTCCTGACTTTC. The chain carries TRBV12-3 or TRBV12-4 and TRBJ2-6; the D gene is possibly TRBD1 (6 bases). This CDR3 contains 15 residues. Trimming stripped 3 bases from V and 2 bases from J, with 8 bases between.

The chain employs TRBV11-2 and TRBJ2-6, with 9 bases identical to TRBD2. V was clipped by 5 bases and J by 0 bases; unmatched bases: 8. The CDR3 runs 18 residues. Germline V gene lookup returns CDR1 SGHAT and CDR2 FQNNGV. CDR3 sequence (DNA): TGTGCCAGCAGCCATCCCGGACTAGCGCTCTCTGGGGCCAACGTCCTGACTTTC. It translates to CASSHPGLALSGANVLTF.

A few counts support this clonotype. This chain uses TRBV19 with TRBJ1-5, with D uncertain. The CDR3 sequence is 13 residues long. From germline, CDR1 is LNHDA and CDR2 SQIVND (reference sequence). V gave up 3 bases and J gave up 7 bases, with 10 bases separating them. The CDR3, as DNA: TGTGCCAGTAGTATGGGAGGGTACCAGCCCCAGCATTTT. Its translation is CASSMGGYQPQHF.